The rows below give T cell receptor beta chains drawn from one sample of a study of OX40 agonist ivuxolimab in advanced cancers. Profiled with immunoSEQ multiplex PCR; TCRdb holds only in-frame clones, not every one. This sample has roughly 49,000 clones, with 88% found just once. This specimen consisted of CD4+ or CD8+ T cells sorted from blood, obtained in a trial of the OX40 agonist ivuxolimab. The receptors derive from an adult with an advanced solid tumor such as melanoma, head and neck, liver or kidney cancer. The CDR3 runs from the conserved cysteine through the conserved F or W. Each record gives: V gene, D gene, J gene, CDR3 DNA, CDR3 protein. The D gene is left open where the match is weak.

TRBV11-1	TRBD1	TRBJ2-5	TGTGCCAGCAGCACCCTACCCGGACAGGGGTCCGGAGAGACCCAGTACTTC	CASSTLPGQGSGETQYF
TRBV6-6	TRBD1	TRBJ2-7	TGTGCCAGCACCCCGGCCGGGACAGGAGCCTACGAGCAGTACTTC	CASTPAGTGAYEQYF
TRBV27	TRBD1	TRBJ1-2	TGTGCCAGCAGAATGACAGGGGTCGGCTATGGCTACACCTTC	CASRMTGVGYGYTF
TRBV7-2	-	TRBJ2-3	TGTGCCAGCAGCTTTGGCAGGGTACCCTACACAGATACGCAGTATTTT	CASSFGRVPYTDTQYF
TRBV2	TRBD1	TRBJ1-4	TGTGCCAGCAGGGGACAGGTTACAACTAATGAAAAACTGTTTTTT	CASRGQVTTNEKLFF
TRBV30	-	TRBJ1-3	TGTGCCTGGAGTACGGCCTCAACTGGAAACACCATATATTTT	CAWSTASTGNTIYF
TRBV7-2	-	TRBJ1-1	TGTGCCAGCAGCTTCGGGCACCAGAACACTGAAGCTTTCTTT	CASSFGHQNTEAFF
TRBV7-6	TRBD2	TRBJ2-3	TGTGCCAGCACCACATGGTTAGGCGGGGGGGAGCCAGATACGCAGTATTTT	CASTTWLGGGEPDTQYF
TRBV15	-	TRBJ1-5	TGTGCCACCAGCAGAGGGGAGGGGCGCAACAATCAGCCCCAGCATTTT	CATSRGEGRNNQPQHF
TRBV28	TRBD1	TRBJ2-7	TGTGCCAGCAGTTTACCCGGGACAGCCTACGAGCAGTACTTC	CASSLPGTAYEQYF
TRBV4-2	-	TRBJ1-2	TGTGCCAGCAGCCAAGAAGTACAGGGATCAATCTATGGCTACACCTTC	CASSQEVQGSIYGYTF
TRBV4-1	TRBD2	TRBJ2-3	TGCGCCAGCGGGTCCCCGTTTGCGACGGGACTAGCGGAGTTT	CASGSPFATGLAEF
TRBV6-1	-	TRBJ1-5	TGTGCCAGCAGTGAATGGGGGGGAGTCGAGCCCCAGCATTTT	CASSEWGGVEPQHF
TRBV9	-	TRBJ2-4	TGTGCCAGCAGCCCAGCGAGGGGGAAAAACATTCAGTACTTC	CASSPARGKNIQYF